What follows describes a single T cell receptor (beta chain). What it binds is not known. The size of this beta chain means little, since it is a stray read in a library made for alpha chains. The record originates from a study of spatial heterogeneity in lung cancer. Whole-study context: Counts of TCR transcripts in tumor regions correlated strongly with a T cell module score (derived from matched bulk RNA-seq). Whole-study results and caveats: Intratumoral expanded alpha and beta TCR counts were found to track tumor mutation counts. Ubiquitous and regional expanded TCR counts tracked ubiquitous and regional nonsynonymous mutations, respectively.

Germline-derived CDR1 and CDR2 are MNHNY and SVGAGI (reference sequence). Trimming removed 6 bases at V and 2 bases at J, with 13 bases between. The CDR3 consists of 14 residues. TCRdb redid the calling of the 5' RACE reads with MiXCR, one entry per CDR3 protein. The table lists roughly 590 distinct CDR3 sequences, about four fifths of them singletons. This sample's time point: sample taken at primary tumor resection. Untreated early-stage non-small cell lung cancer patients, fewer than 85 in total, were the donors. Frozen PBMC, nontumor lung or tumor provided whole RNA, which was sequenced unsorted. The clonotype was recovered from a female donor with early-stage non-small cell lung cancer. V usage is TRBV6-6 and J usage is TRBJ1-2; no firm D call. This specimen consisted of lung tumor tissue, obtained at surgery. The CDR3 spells CASSLPDGNYGYTF. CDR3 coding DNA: TGTGCCAGCAGCCTACCGGACGGAAACTATGGCTACACCTTC.